Below are 8 T cell receptor beta chains sequenced from a single sample in a study of blood T cell repertoires in COVID-19. Produced via immunoSEQ multiplex PCR; TCRdb's table is partial and in-frame only. The sample holds some 490,000 clones; less than 90% are singletons and the top ten take roughly 8%. The sequenced sample consisted of PBMCs or T cells enriched from blood (not recorded which). These receptors all come from a woman aged 55-75 years who had recovered from COVID-19.

As regards this clone: This sample includes further DNA sequences coding for the same CDR3. V usage is TRBV27 and J usage is TRBJ1-5; 10 bases align to TRBD1. Trimming at V came to 5 bases and at J to 4 bases, leaving 2 bases not matched to a gene. CDR3 length equals 14 residues. CDR1 is MNHEY, CDR2 SMNVEV, per germline (reference sequence). DNA for the CDR3: TGTGCCAGCAGTCCGGACAGGGGGAATCAGCCCCAGCATTTT. Its translation: CASSPDRGNQPQHF.

The J gene is TRBJ2-1, the V gene TRBV19, with D hard to call. Trimming took 2 bases from V and 0 from J, leaving 14 bases between them. Germline-derived CDR1 and CDR2 are LNHDA and SQIVND (reference sequence). There are 17 residues in the CDR3. CDR3 sequence reads: CASSIYDTVSSYNEQFF. Written as DNA, the CDR3 is TGTGCCAGTAGTATATATGACACGGTAAGCTCCTACAATGAGCAGTTCTTC. Full variable domain (rest looked up from reference TRBV19 and TRBJ2-1): DGGITQSPKYLFRKEGQNVTLSCEQNLNHDAMYWYRQDPGQGLRLIYYSQIVNDFQKGDIAEGYSVSREKKESFPLTVTSAQKNPTAFYLCASSIYDTVSSYNEQFFGPGTRLTVL.

The chain combines TRBV19 with TRBJ1-2, with D tentatively TRBD1 (6 bases). Germline CDR1 is LNHDA and CDR2 is SQIVND (reference sequence). CDR3 length equals 13 residues. V shed 5 bases and J shed 3 bases, with 10 bases lying between them. CDR3 bases: TGTGCCAGTAGTCCCCAGGGGTACTATGGCTACACCTTC. Encoded protein: CASSPQGYYGYTF.

V usage is TRBV2 and J usage is TRBJ2-5, with a weak D call TRBD1 (6 bases). Looked up from germline, CDR1 is SNHLY and CDR2 is FYNNEI. The V end lost 8 bases, the J end lost 4 bases, and 17 bases lay between the germline ends. This CDR3 is 14 amino acids long. CDR3 region: CASSPGERAETQYF. Here the CDR3 DNA reads TGTGCCAGCTCTCCAGGGGAAAGGGCAGAGACCCAGTACTTC.

The chain carries TRBV19 and TRBJ1-5; 8 bases are a match to TRBD1. Germline CDR1 reads LNHDA; CDR2 reads SQIVND (reference sequence). Trimming cost V 10 bases and J 4 bases; bases outside gene matches: 3. This CDR3 has 12 amino acids. The CDR3 loop reads CATRQGNQPQHF. CDR3 bases: TGTGCCACCCGACAGGGGAATCAGCCCCAGCATTTT.

The rearrangement uses TRBV18 and TRBJ2-1, with 7 bases that match TRBD1. The CDR3 sequence is 14 residues long. Trimming took 1 base from V and 10 from J; bases not matched to a gene: 7. Germline CDR1 and CDR2: KGHSH and LQKENI. In nucleotides, the CDR3 is TGTGCCAGCTCACCACGGGACAGCCCGGGGGAGCAGTTCTTC. This gives the protein CASSPRDSPGEQFF. The variable domain in full, completed from reference TRBV18 and TRBJ2-1, reads NAGVMQNPRHLVRRRGQEARLRCSPMKGHSHVYWYRQLPEEGLKFMVYLQKENIIDESGMPKERFSAEFPKEGPSILRIQQVVRGDSAAYFCASSPRDSPGEQFFGPGTRLTVL.

The V gene is TRBV28, the J gene TRBJ1-5, with 9 bases aligning to TRBD1. Germline V gene lookup returns CDR1 MDHEN and CDR2 SYDVKM. V trimming: 5 bases; J trimming: 1 base; junction bases outside the gene matches: 3. The CDR3 is 15 residues long. CDR3 loop: CASSPGTGSNQPQHF. CDR3 nucleotides: TGTGCCAGCAGTCCCGGGACAGGGAGCAATCAGCCCCAGCATTTT. Full variable domain (remainder filled in from reference TRBV28 and TRBJ1-5): DVKVTQSSRYLVKRTGEKVFLECVQDMDHENMFWYRQDPGLGLRLIYFSYDVKMKEKGDIPEGYSVSREKKERFSLILESASTNQTSMYLCASSPGTGSNQPQHFGDGTRLSIL.

This chain connects TRBV15 to TRBJ2-7, with D possibly matching TRBD2 (5 bases). With 1 base removed from V and 2 bases from J, the gap between germline ends came to 9 bases. Germline assignment: CDR1 LNHNV and CDR2 YYDKDF (reference sequence). This CDR3 is built from 14 residues. In DNA form, the CDR3 reads TGTGCCACCAGCAGAGTTCGGGGAGCCTACGAGCAGTACGTC. It encodes CATSRVRGAYEQYV.